This TCR beta chain was observed in a study of CD8 T cells in ankylosing spondylitis. General study results and limits: Apparently characteristic of ankylosing spondylitis blood was a TCR beta motif (fewer than ten highly homologous variants). Significant enrichment of disease-linked clones was reported in matched ankylosing spondylitis synovial fluid. With a CD8+ phenotype, disease-linked clones were relatively rare in peripheral blood.

Comments on this clonotype: Its antigen is undetermined.

This CDR3 region has 14 residues. Trimming took off 2 bases at V and 4 bases at J, with 11 bases between the two ends. TCR beta libraries were made by quantitative 5'-RACE with molecular barcodes. TCRdb re-derived calls from the 5' RACE reads in MiXCR, one entry per CDR3 protein. Of 230,000 or so distinct CDR3 sequences in the sample, 18% were seen once. The rearrangement uses TRBV12-3 or TRBV12-4 and TRBJ1-1; D is perhaps TRBD1 (6 bases). This TCR was recovered from a male donor with ankylosing spondylitis or in good health (not recorded which). Source material: blood, either unsorted or a sorted T cell fraction (not recorded which). CDR3 in DNA: TGTGCCAGCAGTTTAACAGGGTCACCCACTGAAGCTTTCTTT. Translating gives CASSLTGSPTEAFF.